This T cell receptor beta chain was captured by sequencing in a study of vaccination and CD4 T cells after COVID-19. Across the whole study: Stimuli were overlapping spike peptide pools of SARS-CoV-2 and three common cold coronaviruses (HCoV-NL63, HCoV-OC43, HCoV-229E). In the control cultures, a CEFX pool, an HIV-1 Nef pool, or no peptide was supplied. Findings and limits, study-wide: For convalescent patients, 304 of the 307 vaccine-specific clones analyzed were classified as spike mono-reactive.

With respect to this clonotype: What it recognizes is unknown. The junction differs from germline at one of its ends, possibly a read error.

Sequencing of the DNA from cultured CD4+ T cells was carried out with the Oncomine TCR Beta short-read assay. TCRdb reprocessed the PCR reads with MiXCR, giving one entry per CDR3 protein. In the table there are about 21,000 distinct CDR3 sequences, approximately 52% of which are singletons. CDR3 length: 15 residues. CDR1 and CDR2 from the germline V gene are SGHVS and FQNEAQ. Treatment noted: roughly 10-day PBMC culture with coronavirus spike peptide pools or control peptides (ViraFEST assay). This clonotype was sampled from a human donor who had recovered from COVID-19. Source: CD4+ T cells from blood, cultured in vitro, taken after SARS-CoV-2 vaccination. The chain uses TRBV7-8 and TRBJ2-2; 12 bases agree with TRBD2. The CDR3 spells CASLTSGSTSGELFF. As DNA, the CDR3 is TGTGCCAGCTTGACTAGCGGGAGTACTTCCGGGGAGTTGTTTTTT.